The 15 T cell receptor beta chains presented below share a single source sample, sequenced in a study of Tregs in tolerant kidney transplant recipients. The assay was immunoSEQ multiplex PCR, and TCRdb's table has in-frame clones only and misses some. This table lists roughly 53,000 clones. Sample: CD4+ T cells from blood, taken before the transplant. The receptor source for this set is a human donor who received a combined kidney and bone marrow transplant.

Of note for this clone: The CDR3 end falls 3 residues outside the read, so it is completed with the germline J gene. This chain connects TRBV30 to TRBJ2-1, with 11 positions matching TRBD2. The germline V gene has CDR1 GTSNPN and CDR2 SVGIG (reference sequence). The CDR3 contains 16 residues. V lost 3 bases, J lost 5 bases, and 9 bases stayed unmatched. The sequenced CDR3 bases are TGTGCCTGGAGGCGAGGGCTAGCGGGAGGACACAATGAG. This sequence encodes CAWRRGLAGGHNE. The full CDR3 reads CAWRRGLAGGHNEQFF.

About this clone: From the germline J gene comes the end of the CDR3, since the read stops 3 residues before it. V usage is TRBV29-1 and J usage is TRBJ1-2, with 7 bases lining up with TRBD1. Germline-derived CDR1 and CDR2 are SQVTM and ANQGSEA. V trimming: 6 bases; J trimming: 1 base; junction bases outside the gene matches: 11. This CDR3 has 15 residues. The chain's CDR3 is CSVVPTGSSNYGYTF. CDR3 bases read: TGCAGCGTCGTGCCGACAGGGAGCAGTAACTATGGC.

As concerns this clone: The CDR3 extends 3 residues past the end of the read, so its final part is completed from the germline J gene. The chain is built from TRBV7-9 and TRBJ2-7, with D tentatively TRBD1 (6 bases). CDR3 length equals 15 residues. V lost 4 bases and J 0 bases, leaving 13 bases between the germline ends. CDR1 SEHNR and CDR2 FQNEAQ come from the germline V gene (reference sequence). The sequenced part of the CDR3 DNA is TGTGCCAGCAGCTCCGTCAGGGGAAACTCCTACGAG. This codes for CASSSVRGNSYE. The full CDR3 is CASSSVRGNSYEQYF. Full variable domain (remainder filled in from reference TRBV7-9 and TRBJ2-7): DTGVSQNPRHKITKRGQNVTFRCDPISEHNRLYWYRQTLGQGPEFLTYFQNEAQLEKSRLLSDRFSAERPKGSFSTLEIQRTEQGDSAMYLCASSSVRGNSYEQYFGPGTRLTVT.

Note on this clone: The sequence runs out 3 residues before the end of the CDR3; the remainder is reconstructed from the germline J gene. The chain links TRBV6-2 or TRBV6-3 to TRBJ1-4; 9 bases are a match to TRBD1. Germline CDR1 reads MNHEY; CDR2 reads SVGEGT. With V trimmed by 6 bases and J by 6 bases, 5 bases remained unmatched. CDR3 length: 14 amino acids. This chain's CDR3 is CASSSRTGDEKLFF. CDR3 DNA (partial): TGTGCCAGCAGCTCACGGACAGGGGATGAAAAA.

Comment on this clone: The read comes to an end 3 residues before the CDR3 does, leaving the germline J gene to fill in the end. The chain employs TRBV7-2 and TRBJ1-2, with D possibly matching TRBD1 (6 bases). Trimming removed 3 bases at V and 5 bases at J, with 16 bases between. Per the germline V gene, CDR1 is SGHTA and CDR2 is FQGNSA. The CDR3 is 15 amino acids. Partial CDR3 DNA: TGTGCCAGCAGCTTCCCGGGGCGAGGGACATATGGC. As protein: CASSFPGRGTYG. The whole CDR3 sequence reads CASSFPGRGTYGYTF.

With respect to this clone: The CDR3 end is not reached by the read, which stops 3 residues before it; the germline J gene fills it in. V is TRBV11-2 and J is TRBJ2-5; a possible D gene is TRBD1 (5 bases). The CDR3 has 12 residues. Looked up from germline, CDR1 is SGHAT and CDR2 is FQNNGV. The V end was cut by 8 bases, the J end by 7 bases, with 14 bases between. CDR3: CASGHLDGTQYF. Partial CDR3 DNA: TGTGCCAGCGGACATCTGGACGGGACC.

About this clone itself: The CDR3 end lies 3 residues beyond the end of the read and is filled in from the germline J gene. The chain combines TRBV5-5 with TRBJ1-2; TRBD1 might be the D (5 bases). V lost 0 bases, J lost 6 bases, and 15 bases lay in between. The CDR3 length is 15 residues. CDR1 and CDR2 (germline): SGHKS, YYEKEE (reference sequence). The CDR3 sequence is CASSLEGRVNNGYTF. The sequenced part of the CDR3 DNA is TGTGCCAGCAGCTTGGAGGGCAGGGTAAACAATGGC.

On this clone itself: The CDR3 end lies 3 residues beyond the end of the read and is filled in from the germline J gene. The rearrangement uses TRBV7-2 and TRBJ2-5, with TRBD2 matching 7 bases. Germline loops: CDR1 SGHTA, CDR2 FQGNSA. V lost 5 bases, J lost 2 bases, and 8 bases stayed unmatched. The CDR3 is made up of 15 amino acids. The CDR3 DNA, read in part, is TGTGCCAGCAGCCCCCAAGGGACTACTCAAGAGACC. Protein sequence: CASSPQGTTQET. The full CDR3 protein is CASSPQGTTQETQYF.

CDR3 amino acids: CASSTWDKLLYEQYF. The DNA read from the CDR3 is TGTGCCAGCTCAACTTGGGACAAATTGTTGTACGAG. The V call is TRBV18, the J call TRBJ2-7; the D gene is possibly TRBD1 (6 bases). The CDR3 end lies 3 residues beyond the end of the read and is filled in from the germline J gene. V was cut by 5 bases and J by 4 bases, with 18 bases left in between. CDR3 length: 15 amino acids. Germline CDR1 is KGHSH and CDR2 is LQKENI.

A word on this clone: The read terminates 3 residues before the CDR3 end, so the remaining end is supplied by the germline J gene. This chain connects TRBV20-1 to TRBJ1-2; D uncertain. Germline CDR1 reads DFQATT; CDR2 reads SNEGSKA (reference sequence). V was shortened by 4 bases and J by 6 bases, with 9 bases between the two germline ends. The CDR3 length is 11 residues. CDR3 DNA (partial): TGCAGTGCTACCCACATCGATGGC. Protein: CSATHIDG. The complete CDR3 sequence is CSATHIDGYTF.

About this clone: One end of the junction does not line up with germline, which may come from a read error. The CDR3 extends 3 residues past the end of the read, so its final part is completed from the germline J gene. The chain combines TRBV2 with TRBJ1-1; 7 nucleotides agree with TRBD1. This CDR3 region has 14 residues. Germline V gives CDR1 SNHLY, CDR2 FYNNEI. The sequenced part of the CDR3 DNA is TGTGCCAGCGACGACAGGGCATGGAACCCTGAA. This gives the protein CASDDRAWNPE. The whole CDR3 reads CASDDRAWNPEAFF.

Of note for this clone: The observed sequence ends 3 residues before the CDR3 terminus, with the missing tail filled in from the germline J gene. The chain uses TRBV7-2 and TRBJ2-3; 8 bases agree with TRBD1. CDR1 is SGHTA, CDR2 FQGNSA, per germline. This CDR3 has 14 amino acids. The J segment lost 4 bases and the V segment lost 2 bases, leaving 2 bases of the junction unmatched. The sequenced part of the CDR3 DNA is TGTGCCAGCAGCTTAAGACAGGGGTCAGATACG. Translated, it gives CASSLRQGSDT. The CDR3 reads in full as CASSLRQGSDTQYF.

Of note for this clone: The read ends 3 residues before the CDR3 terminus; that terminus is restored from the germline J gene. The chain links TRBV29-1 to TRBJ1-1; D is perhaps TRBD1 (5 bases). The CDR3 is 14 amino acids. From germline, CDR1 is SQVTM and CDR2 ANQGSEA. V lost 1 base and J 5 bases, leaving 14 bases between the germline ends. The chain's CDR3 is CSVEVAGVRTEAFF. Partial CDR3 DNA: TGCAGCGTTGAAGTGGCGGGGGTTAGGACTGAA.

Partial CDR3 DNA: TGTGCCAGCAGCCTACCCGGGACTATCTCCTACGAG. This gives the protein CASSLPGTISYE. The whole CDR3 is CASSLPGTISYEQYF. V gene TRBV7-2 combines with J gene TRBJ2-7; TRBD2 matches 7 bases. The read is 3 residues too short to cover the CDR3 end, so that end is filled in from the germline J gene. This CDR3 is built from 15 residues. CDR1 and CDR2 from the germline V gene are SGHTA and FQGNSA. V dropped 5 bases and J dropped 0; count of bases not matched to a gene: 7.

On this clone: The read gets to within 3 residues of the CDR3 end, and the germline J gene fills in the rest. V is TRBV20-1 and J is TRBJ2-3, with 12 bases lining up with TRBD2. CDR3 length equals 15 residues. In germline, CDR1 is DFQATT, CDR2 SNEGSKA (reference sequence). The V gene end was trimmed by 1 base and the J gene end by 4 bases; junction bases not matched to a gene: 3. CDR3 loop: CSARATSGGPDTQYF. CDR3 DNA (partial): TGCAGTGCTAGAGCGACTAGCGGGGGACCAGATACG.